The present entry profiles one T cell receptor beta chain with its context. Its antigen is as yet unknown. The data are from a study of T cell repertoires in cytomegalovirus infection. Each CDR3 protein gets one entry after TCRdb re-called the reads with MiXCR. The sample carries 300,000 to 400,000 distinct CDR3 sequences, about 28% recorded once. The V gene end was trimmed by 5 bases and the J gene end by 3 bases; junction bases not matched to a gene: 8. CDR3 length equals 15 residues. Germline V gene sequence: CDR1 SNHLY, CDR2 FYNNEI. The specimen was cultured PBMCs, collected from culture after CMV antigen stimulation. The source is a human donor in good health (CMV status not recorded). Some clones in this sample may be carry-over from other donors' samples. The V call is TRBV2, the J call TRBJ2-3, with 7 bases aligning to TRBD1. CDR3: CASSKKAGGTDTQYF. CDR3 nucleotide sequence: TGTGCCAGCAGTAAGAAGGCAGGGGGAACAGATACGCAGTATTTT. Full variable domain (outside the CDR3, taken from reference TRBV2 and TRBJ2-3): EPEVTQTPSHQVTQMGQEVILRCVPISNHLYFYWYRQILGQKVEFLVSFYNNEISEKSEIFDDQFSVERPDGSNFTLKIRSTKLEDSAMYFCASSKKAGGTDTQYFGPGTRLTVL.